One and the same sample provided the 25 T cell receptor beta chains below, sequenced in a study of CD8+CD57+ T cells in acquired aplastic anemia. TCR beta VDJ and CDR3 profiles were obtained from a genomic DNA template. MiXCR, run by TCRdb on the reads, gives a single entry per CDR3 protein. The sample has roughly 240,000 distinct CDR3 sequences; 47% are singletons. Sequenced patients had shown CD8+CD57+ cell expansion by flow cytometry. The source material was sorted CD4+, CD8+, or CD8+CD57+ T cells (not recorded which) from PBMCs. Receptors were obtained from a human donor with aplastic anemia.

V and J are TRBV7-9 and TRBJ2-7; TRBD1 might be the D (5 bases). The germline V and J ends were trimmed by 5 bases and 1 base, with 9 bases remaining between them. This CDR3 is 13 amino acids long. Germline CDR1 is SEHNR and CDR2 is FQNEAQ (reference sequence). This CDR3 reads CASSTHRSYEQYF. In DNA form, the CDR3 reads TGTGCCAGCAGCACCCACAGGTCCTACGAGCAGTACTTC.

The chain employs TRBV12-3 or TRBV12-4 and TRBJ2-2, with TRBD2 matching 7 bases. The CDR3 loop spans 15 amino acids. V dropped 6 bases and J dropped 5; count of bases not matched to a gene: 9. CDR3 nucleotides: TGTGCCAGCAGCGGTCCGGGGGGTTTAACCGGGGAGCTGTTTTTT. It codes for CASSGPGGLTGELFF.

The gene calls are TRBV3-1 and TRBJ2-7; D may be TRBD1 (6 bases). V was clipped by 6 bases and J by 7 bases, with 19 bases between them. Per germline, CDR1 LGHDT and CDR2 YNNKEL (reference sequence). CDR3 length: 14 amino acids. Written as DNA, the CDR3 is TGTGCCAGCAGGGCGACAGGTCCGACGCGGGAGCAGTACTTC. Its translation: CASRATGPTREQYF.

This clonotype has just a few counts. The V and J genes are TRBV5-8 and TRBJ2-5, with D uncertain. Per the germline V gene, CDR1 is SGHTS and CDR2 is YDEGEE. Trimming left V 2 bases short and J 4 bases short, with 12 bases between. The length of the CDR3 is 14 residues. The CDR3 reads CASSLEFRGETQYF. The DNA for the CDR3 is TGTGCCAGCAGCTTAGAATTCCGTGGAGAGACCCAGTACTTC.

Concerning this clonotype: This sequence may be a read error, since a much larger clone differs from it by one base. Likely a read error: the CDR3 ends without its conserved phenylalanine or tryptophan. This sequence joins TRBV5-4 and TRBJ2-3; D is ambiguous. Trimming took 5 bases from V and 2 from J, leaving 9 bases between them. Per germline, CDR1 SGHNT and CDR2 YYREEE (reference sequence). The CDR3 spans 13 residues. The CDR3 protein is CASSWGHTDTQYS. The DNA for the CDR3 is TGTGCCAGCAGTTGGGGTCACACAGATACGCAGTATTCT.

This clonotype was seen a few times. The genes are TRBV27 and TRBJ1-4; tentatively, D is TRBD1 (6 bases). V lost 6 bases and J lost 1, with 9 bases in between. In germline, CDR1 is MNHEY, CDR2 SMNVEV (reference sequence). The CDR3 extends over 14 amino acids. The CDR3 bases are TGTGCCAGCAGACCCAGGGGAACTAATGAAAAACTGTTTTTT. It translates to CASRPRGTNEKLFF.

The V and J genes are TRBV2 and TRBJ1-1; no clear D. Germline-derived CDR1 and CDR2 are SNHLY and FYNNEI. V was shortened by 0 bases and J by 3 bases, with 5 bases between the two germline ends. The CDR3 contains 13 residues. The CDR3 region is CASSEAGYTEAFF. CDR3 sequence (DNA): TGTGCCAGCAGTGAAGCGGGTTACACTGAAGCTTTCTTT. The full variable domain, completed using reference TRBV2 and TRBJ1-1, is EPEVTQTPSHQVTQMGQEVILRCVPISNHLYFYWYRQILGQKVEFLVSFYNNEISEKSEIFDDQFSVERPDGSNFTLKIRSTKLEDSAMYFCASSEAGYTEAFFGQGTRLTVV.

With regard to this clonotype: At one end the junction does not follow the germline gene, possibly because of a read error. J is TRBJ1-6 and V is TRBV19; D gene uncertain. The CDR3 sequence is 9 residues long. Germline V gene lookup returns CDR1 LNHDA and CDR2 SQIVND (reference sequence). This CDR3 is CASSIDLVF. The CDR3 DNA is TGTGCCAGTAGTATAGATCTTGTATTT.

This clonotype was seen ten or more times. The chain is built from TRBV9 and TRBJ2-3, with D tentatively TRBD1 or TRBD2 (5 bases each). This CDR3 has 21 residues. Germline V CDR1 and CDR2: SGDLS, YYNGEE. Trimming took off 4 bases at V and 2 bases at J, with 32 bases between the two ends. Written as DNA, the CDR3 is TGTGCCAGCAGCCCGTCGACTAAGCCAAACCGTCTGGGGGATATCACAGATACGCAGTATTTT. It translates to CASSPSTKPNRLGDITDTQYF.

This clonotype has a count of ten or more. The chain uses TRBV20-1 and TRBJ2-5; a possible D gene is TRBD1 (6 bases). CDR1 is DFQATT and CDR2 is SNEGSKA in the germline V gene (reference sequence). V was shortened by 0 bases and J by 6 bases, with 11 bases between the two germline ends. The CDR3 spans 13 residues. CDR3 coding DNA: TGCAGTGCTAGAGAATCAGGGGCCCAGACCCAGTACTTC. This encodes CSARESGAQTQYF.

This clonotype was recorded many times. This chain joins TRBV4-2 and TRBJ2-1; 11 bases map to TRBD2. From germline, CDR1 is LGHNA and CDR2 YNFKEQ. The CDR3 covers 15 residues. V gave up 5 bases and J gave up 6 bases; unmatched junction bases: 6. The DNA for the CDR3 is TGTGCCAGCAGCAAACTAGCGGGAGAGGCCAATGAGCAGTTCTTC. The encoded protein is CASSKLAGEANEQFF.

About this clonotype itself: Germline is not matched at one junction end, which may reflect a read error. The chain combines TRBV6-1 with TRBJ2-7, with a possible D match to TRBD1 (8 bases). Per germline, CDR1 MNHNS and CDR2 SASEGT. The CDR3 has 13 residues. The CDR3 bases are TGTGCCAGCGAACAGGGGGGGCCTCGGGAGCGGTACTTC. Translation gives CASEQGGPRERYF.

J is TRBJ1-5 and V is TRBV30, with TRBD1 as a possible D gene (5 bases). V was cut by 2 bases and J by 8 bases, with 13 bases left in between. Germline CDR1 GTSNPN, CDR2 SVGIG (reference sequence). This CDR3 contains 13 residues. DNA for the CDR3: TGTGCCTGGAGTCCCGGGGGAATAGAGCCCCAGCATTTT. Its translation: CAWSPGGIEPQHF.

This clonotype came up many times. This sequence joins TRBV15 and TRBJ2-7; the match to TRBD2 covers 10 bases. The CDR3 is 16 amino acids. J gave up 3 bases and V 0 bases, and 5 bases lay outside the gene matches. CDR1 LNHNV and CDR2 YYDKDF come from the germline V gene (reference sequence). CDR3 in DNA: TGTGCCACCAGCAGAGATCACGCTAGCGGGAGCTACGAGCAGTACTTC. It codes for CATSRDHASGSYEQYF.

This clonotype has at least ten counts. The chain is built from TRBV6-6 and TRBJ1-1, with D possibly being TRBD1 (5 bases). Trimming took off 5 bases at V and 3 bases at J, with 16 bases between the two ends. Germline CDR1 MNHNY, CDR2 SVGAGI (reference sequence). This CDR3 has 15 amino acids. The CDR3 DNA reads TGTGCCAGCAGTGCGAACGCGAGGGGAGACACTGAAGCTTTCTTT. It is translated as CASSANARGDTEAFF.

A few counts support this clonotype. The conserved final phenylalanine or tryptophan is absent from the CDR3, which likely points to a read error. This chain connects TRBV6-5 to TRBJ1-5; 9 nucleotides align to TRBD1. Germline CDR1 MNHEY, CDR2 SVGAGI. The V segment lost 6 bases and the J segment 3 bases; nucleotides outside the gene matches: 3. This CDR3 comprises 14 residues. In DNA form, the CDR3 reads TGTGCCAGCAGGATACAGGGGGCCAATCAGCCCCAGCATTCT. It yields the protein CASRIQGANQPQHS.

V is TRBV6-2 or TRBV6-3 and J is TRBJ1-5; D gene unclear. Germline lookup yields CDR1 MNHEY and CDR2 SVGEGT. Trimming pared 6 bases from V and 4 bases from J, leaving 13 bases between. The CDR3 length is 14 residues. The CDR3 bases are TGTGCCAGCAGGTTACATGGCAGGAATCAGCCCCAGCATTTT. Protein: CASRLHGRNQPQHF.

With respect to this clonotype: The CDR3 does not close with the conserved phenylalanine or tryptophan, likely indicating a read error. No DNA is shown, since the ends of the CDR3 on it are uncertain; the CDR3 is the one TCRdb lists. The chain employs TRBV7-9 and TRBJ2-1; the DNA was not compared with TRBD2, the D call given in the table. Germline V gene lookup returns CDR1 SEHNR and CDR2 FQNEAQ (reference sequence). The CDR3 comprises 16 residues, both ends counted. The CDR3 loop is CASSSRPLRGAGELFL.

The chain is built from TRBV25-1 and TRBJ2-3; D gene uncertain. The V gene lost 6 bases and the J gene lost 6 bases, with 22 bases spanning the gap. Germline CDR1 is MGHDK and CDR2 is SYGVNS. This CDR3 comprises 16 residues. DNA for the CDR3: TGTGCCAGCAGGGCCGGATCAAAATTCCCCCCCGATACGCAGTATTTT. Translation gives CASRAGSKFPPDTQYF.

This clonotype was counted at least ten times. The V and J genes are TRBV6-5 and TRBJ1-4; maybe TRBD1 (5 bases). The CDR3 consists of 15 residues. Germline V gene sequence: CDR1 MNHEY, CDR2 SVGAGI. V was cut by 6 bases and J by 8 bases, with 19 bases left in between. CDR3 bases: TGTGCCAGCAGACCGCAGGGTAGTCCAGAGGAAAAACTGTTTTTT. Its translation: CASRPQGSPEEKLFF.

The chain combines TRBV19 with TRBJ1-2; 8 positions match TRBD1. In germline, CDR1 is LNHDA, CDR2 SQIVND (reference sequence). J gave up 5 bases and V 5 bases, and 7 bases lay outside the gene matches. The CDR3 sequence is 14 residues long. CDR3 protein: CASSATGARYGYTF. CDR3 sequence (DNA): TGTGCCAGTAGTGCGACAGGGGCAAGATATGGCTACACCTTC. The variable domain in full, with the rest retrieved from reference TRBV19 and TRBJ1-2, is DGGITQSPKYLFRKEGQNVTLSCEQNLNHDAMYWYRQDPGQGLRLIYYSQIVNDFQKGDIAEGYSVSREKKESFPLTVTSAQKNPTAFYLCASSATGARYGYTFGSGTRLTVV.

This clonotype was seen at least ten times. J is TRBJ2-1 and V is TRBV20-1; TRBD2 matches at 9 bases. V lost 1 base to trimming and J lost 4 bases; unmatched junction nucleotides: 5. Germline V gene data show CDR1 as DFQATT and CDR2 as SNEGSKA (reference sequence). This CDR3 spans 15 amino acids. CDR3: CSARGSTSGYNEQFF. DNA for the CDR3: TGCAGTGCTAGAGGATCGACTAGCGGATACAATGAGCAGTTCTTC.

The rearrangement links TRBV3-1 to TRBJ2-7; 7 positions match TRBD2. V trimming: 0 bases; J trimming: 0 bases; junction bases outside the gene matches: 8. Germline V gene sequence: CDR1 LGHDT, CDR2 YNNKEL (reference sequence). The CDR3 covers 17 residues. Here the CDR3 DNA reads TGTGCCAGCAGCCAAGATATAAGCGGGGCGTACTCCTACGAGCAGTACTTC. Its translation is CASSQDISGAYSYEQYF.

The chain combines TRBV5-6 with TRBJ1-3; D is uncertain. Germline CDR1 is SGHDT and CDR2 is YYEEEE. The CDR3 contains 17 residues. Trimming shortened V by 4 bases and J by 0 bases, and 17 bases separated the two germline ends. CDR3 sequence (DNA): TGTGCCAGCAGCCAAGATCCGGCGGCAGGCTCTGGAAACACCATATATTTT. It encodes CASSQDPAAGSGNTIYF.

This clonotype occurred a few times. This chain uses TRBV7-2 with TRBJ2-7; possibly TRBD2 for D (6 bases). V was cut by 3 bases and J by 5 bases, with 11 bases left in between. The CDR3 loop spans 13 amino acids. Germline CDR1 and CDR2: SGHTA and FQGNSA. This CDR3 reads CASSLEGPHEQYF. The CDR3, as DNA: TGTGCCAGCAGCTTGGAGGGTCCCCACGAGCAGTACTTC.